This T cell receptor beta chain was identified during a study of blood T cell repertoires in COVID-19. For the study at large: Acute and convalescent COVID-19 specimens originated in the United States, Italy and Spain.

The trim removed 8 bases at V and 6 bases at J, leaving 13 bases unmatched. The germline V gene encodes CDR1 SGHNT and CDR2 YENEEA. This CDR3 spans 14 amino acids. This clone was picked up one time. In the authors' methods: It was from reference gene primer amplification that nucleated cell counts were estimated. Measured with immunoSEQ multiplex PCR; TCRdb has only the in-frame clones, and not every one. V, J and clone size are those of that table, while D and trimming were read from the DNA. The table records about 150,000 clones, roughly 90% of them present only once. The receptor's source is a woman aged 70-85 years with acute or convalescent COVID-19. Sequencing was done on a sample of peripheral blood. The chain combines TRBV11-3 with TRBJ2-7; 7 positions agree with TRBD2. CDR3: CASPIRGRACEQYF. CDR3 nucleotides: TGTGCCAGCCCGATTCGGGGGAGGGCCTGCGAGCAGTACTTC.